These 32 T cell receptor beta chains originate from one sample sequenced in a study of early T cells in non-severe SARS-CoV-2 infection. TCRdb called the 5' RACE reads again in MiXCR, with one record for every CDR3 protein. The profile shows some 80,000 distinct CDR3 sequences, 4.5% to 6% of them singletons. The source material was whole blood, sampled at baseline. The receptors were sampled from an adult who was a healthcare worker with PCR-confirmed SARS-CoV-2 infection or an uninfected control (not recorded which).

This clonotype was detected ten times or more. The rearrangement joins TRBV4-1 to TRBJ1-5, with a possible D match to TRBD1 (5 bases). The V end lost 0 bases, the J end lost 9 bases, and 15 bases lay between the germline ends. Per the germline V gene, CDR1 is MGHRA and CDR2 is YSYEKL. This CDR3 region has 15 residues. CDR3 in amino acids: CASSQDPGPQMPQHF. DNA for the CDR3: TGCGCCAGCAGCCAAGATCCAGGGCCGCAAATGCCCCAGCATTTT.

This clonotype has at least ten counts. The chain couples TRBV28 to TRBJ2-7; D gene unclear. V was shortened by 6 bases and J by 9 bases, with 12 bases between the two germline ends. Germline V gene data show CDR1 as MDHEN and CDR2 as SYDVKM. The CDR3 is 11 amino acids. CDR3 bases: TGTGCCAGCAGCACCACCGGCCGGCAGTACTTC. Its translation is CASSTTGRQYF.

This clonotype occurred a few times. This chain connects TRBV12-3 or TRBV12-4 to TRBJ2-3, with TRBD1 matching over 9 bases. CDR3 size: 16 residues. V was pared by 1 base and J by 2 bases, with 4 bases of the junction left unmatched. This CDR3 is CASSLGTGENTDTQYF. The CDR3 nucleotides are TGTGCCAGCAGTTTAGGGACAGGGGAAAACACAGATACGCAGTATTTT.

This clonotype has a count of ten or more. The chain couples TRBV6-6 to TRBJ2-1; D is undetermined. V lost 3 bases to trimming and J lost 9 bases, with 9 bases between them. The CDR3 has 12 amino acids. CDR1 is MNHNY, CDR2 SVGAGI, per germline (reference sequence). The CDR3 protein is CASSYGSFEQFF. CDR3 nucleotide sequence: TGTGCCAGCAGTTATGGCTCCTTTGAGCAGTTCTTC.

This sequence joins TRBV2 and TRBJ2-7; D uncertain. The V gene's germline CDR1 is SNHLY and CDR2 FYNNEI. V lost 7 bases and J 13 bases, leaving 20 bases between the germline ends. The CDR3 runs to 12 residues. The CDR3 sequence: CASTASRGRIYF. As DNA, the CDR3 is TGTGCCAGCACGGCCAGCAGAGGACGGATTTACTTC.

This clonotype was seen repeatedly, ten times or more. The chain has TRBV20-1 and TRBJ2-2, with TRBD1 matching over 8 bases. After removal of 6 bases from V and 7 bases from J, the junction contained 13 bases not matched to a gene. The germline CDR1 and CDR2 sequences are DFQATT and SNEGSKA (reference sequence). The CDR3 runs 15 residues. CDR3 sequence reads: CSASPATGGFGELFF. The DNA of the CDR3 is TGCAGTGCCAGCCCGGCAACAGGGGGGTTCGGGGAGCTGTTTTTT.

This clonotype occurred many times. The chain uses TRBV2 and TRBJ2-1, with D possibly TRBD1 on 6 matching bases. This CDR3 comprises 14 residues. Trimming shortened V by 6 bases and J by 4 bases, and 13 bases separated the two germline ends. Germline V gene data show CDR1 as SNHLY and CDR2 as FYNNEI. The CDR3 region has the DNA TGTGCCAGCAGCCGGGACACAACATACAATGAGCAGTTCTTC. It is translated as CASSRDTTYNEQFF.

This clonotype has a single count. The chain carries TRBV5-1 and TRBJ1-4; D may be TRBD1 (5 bases). Trimming took 4 bases from V and 7 from J, leaving 14 bases between them. The CDR3 loop spans 14 amino acids. Germline-derived CDR1 and CDR2 are SGHRS and YFSETQ. This CDR3 reads CASSPEGPGEKLFF. For the CDR3, the DNA is TGCGCCAGCAGCCCGGAGGGACCAGGTGAAAAACTGTTTTTT.

The chain joins TRBV27 to TRBJ1-1; D not certain. The CDR3 sequence is 15 residues long. Per germline, CDR1 MNHEY and CDR2 SMNVEV (reference sequence). V was trimmed by 7 bases and J by 2 bases, leaving 17 bases between them. CDR3 sequence reads: CASMEKGRGNTEAFF. DNA for the CDR3: TGTGCCAGCATGGAAAAGGGTCGAGGTAACACTGAAGCTTTCTTT.

The genes are TRBV20-1 and TRBJ1-6; D unclear. This CDR3 region has 14 residues. Germline loops: CDR1 DFQATT, CDR2 SNEGSKA (reference sequence). V was cut by 3 bases and J by 9 bases, with 15 bases left in between. CDR3 DNA sequence: TGCAGTGCTAGGTTAGGTACCGGTAGTTCACCCCTCCACTTT. As protein: CSARLGTGSSPLHF.

The chain joins TRBV7-2 to TRBJ2-3, with 7 bases matching TRBD2. V gave up 5 bases and J gave up 3 bases; unmatched junction bases: 2. The CDR3 loop spans 13 amino acids. CDR1 and CDR2 (germline): SGHTA, FQGNSA. The DNA for the CDR3 is TGTGCCAGCAGCCCGGGACTAACAGATACGCAGTATTTT. Translated: CASSPGLTDTQYF.

The CDR3 DNA is TGTGCCAGCAGCCCTTGGGGGGAGAGAAACGAGCAGTACTTC. This translates into CASSPWGERNEQYF. The V call is TRBV14, the J call TRBJ2-7; perhaps TRBD2 as D (6 bases). Germline loops: CDR1 SGHDN, CDR2 FVKESK. Trimming pared 4 bases from V and 5 bases from J, leaving 15 bases between. CDR3 length equals 14 residues.

In its sample, this clonotype was seen a few times. The chain carries TRBV5-1 and TRBJ2-2; 10 positions agree with TRBD1. The V gene's germline CDR1 is SGHRS and CDR2 YFSETQ. The CDR3 length is 15 residues. The trim removed 4 bases at V and 6 bases at J, leaving 6 bases unmatched. The CDR3: CASSGGQGLAGELFF. CDR3 DNA: TGCGCCAGCAGCGGGGGACAGGGGCTGGCCGGGGAGCTGTTTTTT.

This clonotype was recorded many times. The chain uses TRBV20-1 and TRBJ2-3; no definite D call. The V gene lost 5 bases and the J gene lost 4 bases, with 10 bases spanning the gap. CDR3 size: 12 residues. Germline values: CDR1 DFQATT, CDR2 SNEGSKA (reference sequence). CDR3 sequence: CSAPARPDTQYF. In DNA, the CDR3 is TGCAGTGCTCCCGCCCGTCCAGATACGCAGTATTTT.

J is TRBJ1-5 and V is TRBV3-1; no clear D. Germline V gives CDR1 LGHDT, CDR2 YNNKEL (reference sequence). V shed 3 bases and J shed 5 bases, with 5 bases lying between them. This CDR3 spans 12 amino acids. The CDR3 spells CASSHGDQPQHF. The CDR3 coding sequence is TGTGCCAGCAGCCACGGGGATCAGCCCCAGCATTTT.

This clonotype was detected only a few times. The V gene is TRBV29-1, the J gene TRBJ2-7, with D possibly TRBD2 on 6 matching bases. Germline loops: CDR1 SQVTM, CDR2 ANQGSEA. V was clipped by 5 bases and J by 6 bases, with 17 bases between them. The CDR3 loop spans 13 amino acids. The CDR3 region is CSVLTIGRSEQYF. The CDR3 nucleotides read TGCAGCGTTTTGACCATAGGGAGGAGCGAGCAGTACTTC.

J is TRBJ1-3 and V is TRBV20-1; perhaps TRBD1 as D (5 bases). Trimming pared 3 bases from V and 0 bases from J, leaving 30 bases between. CDR1 is DFQATT, CDR2 SNEGSKA, per germline (reference sequence). This CDR3 region has 21 residues. This CDR3 is CSARANTHGTQTPHSGNTIYF. The CDR3 region has the DNA TGCAGTGCTAGGGCCAATACTCACGGGACTCAAACGCCCCACTCTGGAAACACCATATATTTT.

This clonotype was seen many times. This chain connects TRBV6-5 to TRBJ2-6; D ambiguous. The V and J ends lost 8 bases and 0 bases respectively, with 17 bases between them. The germline V gene has CDR1 MNHEY and CDR2 SVGAGI. The CDR3 covers 17 residues. This CDR3 is CASCGAAESSGANVLTF. The CDR3 coding sequence is TGTGCCAGCTGTGGCGCGGCCGAGAGCTCTGGGGCCAACGTCCTGACTTTC.

J is TRBJ2-3 and V is TRBV7-3; D uncertain. Germline values: CDR1 SGHTA, CDR2 FQGTGA. With 2 bases removed from V and 4 bases from J, the gap between germline ends came to 13 bases. CDR3 length: 15 residues. The CDR3 region has the DNA TGTGCCAGCAGCTTAGAAGGCCATAAGGCAGATACGCAGTATTTT. Protein: CASSLEGHKADTQYF.

V gene TRBV11-1 combines with J gene TRBJ1-2; TRBD1 agrees at 9 bases. The CDR3 has 15 residues. The germline CDR1 and CDR2 sequences are SGHAT and FQDESV (reference sequence). Unmatched junction bases numbered 8, after V lost 5 bases and J lost 4 bases. CDR3 region: CASSVDRGFTYGYTF. The CDR3 region has the DNA TGTGCCAGCAGCGTAGACAGGGGGTTCACCTATGGCTACACCTTC.

This clonotype was seen only a few times. The V and J genes are TRBV7-9 and TRBJ1-5; unclear D gene. Germline V gene data show CDR1 as SEHNR and CDR2 as FQNEAQ (reference sequence). Trimming left V 5 bases short and J 10 bases short, with 21 bases between. The CDR3 is made up of 15 amino acids. The CDR3 is CASSPLSNGQFPQHF. CDR3 bases: TGTGCCAGCAGCCCCCTCTCGAACGGGCAATTCCCCCAGCATTTT.

The chain employs TRBV12-3 or TRBV12-4 and TRBJ2-3, with D tentatively TRBD1 or TRBD2 (6 bases each). V was trimmed by 4 bases and J by 0 bases, leaving 14 bases between them. There are 16 residues in the CDR3. CDR3 in amino acids: CASSSLGGSSTDTQYF. The CDR3 nucleotides read TGTGCCAGCAGTTCCCTAGGGGGGAGTAGCACAGATACGCAGTATTTT.

This clonotype showed up many times. V usage is TRBV18 and J usage is TRBJ1-5, with D unresolved. CDR3 length equals 16 residues. Germline V gene data show CDR1 as KGHSH and CDR2 as LQKENI. Trimming took off 0 bases at V and 0 bases at J, with 9 bases between the two ends. CDR3 residues: CASSPPGEYSNQPQHF. Written as DNA, the CDR3 is TGTGCCAGCTCACCACCGGGAGAATATAGCAATCAGCCCCAGCATTTT.

CDR3 sequence: CASSQVRTSGKETQYF. In DNA, the CDR3 is TGTGCCAGCAGCCAAGTACGGACTAGCGGGAAAGAGACCCAGTACTTC. The V call is TRBV3-1, the J call TRBJ2-5, with 12 bases matching TRBD2. Unmatched junction bases numbered 3, after V lost 1 base and J lost 3 bases. The V gene's germline CDR1 is LGHDT and CDR2 YNNKEL (reference sequence). This CDR3 spans 16 amino acids.

This clonotype was seen at least ten times. The chain joins TRBV6-5 to TRBJ2-7; 14 bases fit TRBD2. This CDR3 is 17 amino acids long. The J segment lost 2 bases and the V segment lost 6 bases, leaving 9 bases of the junction unmatched. Per germline, CDR1 MNHEY and CDR2 SVGAGI. CDR3 coding DNA: TGTGCCAGCAGCAACCCCCCGGGACTAGCGGGAGCCTACGAGCAGTACTTC. Its protein product is CASSNPPGLAGAYEQYF.

In its sample, this clonotype was seen many times. This sequence joins TRBV6-5 and TRBJ2-1; maybe TRBD2 (6 bases). V was clipped by 4 bases and J by 3 bases, with 10 bases between them. CDR3 length: 14 residues. CDR1 MNHEY and CDR2 SVGAGI come from the germline V gene. The DNA of the CDR3 is TGTGCCAGCAGTTTGGACTACCACTACAATGAGCAGTTCTTC. Protein sequence: CASSLDYHYNEQFF.

This clonotype was observed at least ten times. The DNA for the CDR3 is TGTGCCATCAGTGGACGGACTAGCGGATCCTACAATGAGCAGTTCTTC. Encoded protein: CAISGRTSGSYNEQFF. The gene calls are TRBV10-3 and TRBJ2-1, with 10 bases lining up with TRBD2. The CDR3 is 16 amino acids. CDR1 is ENHRY and CDR2 is SYGVKD in the germline V gene. V trimming: 4 bases; J trimming: 1 base; junction bases outside the gene matches: 4.

The chain couples TRBV20-1 to TRBJ2-7; no definite D call. V dropped 0 bases and J dropped 5 bases, with 5 bases sitting between them. The CDR3 is made up of 11 amino acids. CDR1 and CDR2 from the germline V gene are DFQATT and SNEGSKA (reference sequence). For the CDR3, the DNA is TGCAGTGCTAGAGATGTAAACGAGCAGTACTTC. Amino acids: CSARDVNEQYF.

The genes are TRBV4-1 and TRBJ1-2; D is perhaps TRBD1 (6 bases). Trimming stripped 0 bases from V and 2 bases from J, with 10 bases between. The CDR3 has 15 residues. Germline V lookup: CDR1 MGHRA, CDR2 YSYEKL. CDR3 loop: CASSQEDRKNYGYTF. The CDR3 coding sequence is TGCGCCAGCAGCCAAGAGGACAGAAAGAACTATGGCTACACCTTC.

This clonotype was observed a handful of times. The chain couples TRBV12-3 or TRBV12-4 to TRBJ2-7; 8 bases align to TRBD2. V lost 8 bases, J lost 1 base, and 7 bases stayed unmatched. The CDR3 spans 14 residues. The CDR3 loop is CASGTSGWSYEQYF. CDR3 coding DNA: TGTGCCAGCGGAACTAGCGGCTGGTCCTACGAGCAGTACTTC.

By share, this clonotype counts as medium-sized. The CDR3 sequence is CSANPLAGEYEQYF. For the CDR3, the DNA is TGCAGTGCCAATCCTCTAGCGGGAGAGTACGAGCAGTACTTC. J is TRBJ2-7 and V is TRBV20-1, with 10 bases that match TRBD2. This CDR3 spans 14 amino acids. Germline V lookup: CDR1 DFQATT, CDR2 SNEGSKA (reference sequence). The V and J ends lost 6 bases and 4 bases, in that order; junction bases with no gene match: 9.

This clonotype was seen more than once but under ten times. This rearrangement joins TRBV9 to TRBJ2-5; TRBD2 might be the D (5 bases). Trimming left V 0 bases short and J 4 bases short, with 16 bases between. The length of the CDR3 is 16 residues. CDR1 is SGDLS, CDR2 YYNGEE, per germline. The CDR3 DNA is TGTGCCAGCAGCGTAGTAAGTAGCGTTGCGATAGAGACCCAGTACTTC. This translates into CASSVVSSVAIETQYF.